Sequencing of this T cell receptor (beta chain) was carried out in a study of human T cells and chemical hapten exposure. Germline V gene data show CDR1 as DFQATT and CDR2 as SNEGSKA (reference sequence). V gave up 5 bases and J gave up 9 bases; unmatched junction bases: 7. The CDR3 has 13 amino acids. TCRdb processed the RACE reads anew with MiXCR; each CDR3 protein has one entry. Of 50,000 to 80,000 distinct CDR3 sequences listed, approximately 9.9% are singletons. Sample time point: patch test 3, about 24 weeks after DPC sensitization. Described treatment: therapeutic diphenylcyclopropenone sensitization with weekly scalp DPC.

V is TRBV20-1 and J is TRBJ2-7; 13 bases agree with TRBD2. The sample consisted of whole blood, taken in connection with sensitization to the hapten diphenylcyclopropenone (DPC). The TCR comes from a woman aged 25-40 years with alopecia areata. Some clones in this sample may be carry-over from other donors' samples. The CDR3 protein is CSAQPGTSGTQYF. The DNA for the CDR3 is TGCAGTGCTCAGCCCGGGACTAGCGGGACGCAGTACTTC.